A selection of T cell receptor beta chains follows, all from one sample in a study of cytomegalovirus exposure and HLA in healthy donors. Profiling relied on immunoSEQ multiplex PCR, and the TCRdb table lists in-frame clones only, not all of them. The table shows some 120,000 clones, with roughly 80% occurring only once. The sequencing sample was made of PBMCs. Every receptor here comes from a man aged 35-49 years in good health and CMV-seronegative. Each CDR3 is given with its conserved first and last residue. Fields, in order: V gene, clone size, J gene, D gene, CDR3 DNA, CDR3 protein. A D gene is named only where the DNA matches it firmly. Clone size is stated in some rows and not others, as once, few, many or a class when expanded.

V gene: TRBV4-1; clone size: NA; J gene: TRBJ2-3; D gene: TRBD2; CDR3 DNA: TGCGCCAGCAGCCAAGATTCTGGACTAGCGGGGGCTTCCACAGATACGCAGTATTTT; CDR3 protein: CASSQDSGLAGASTDTQYF
V gene: TRBV6-1; clone size: NA; J gene: TRBJ2-7; D gene: TRBD2; CDR3 DNA: TGTGCCAGCACGGCGGGGGGAGGCTACGAGCAGTACTTC; CDR3 protein: CASTAGGGYEQYF
V gene: TRBV18; clone size: NA; J gene: TRBJ1-2; D gene: TRBD1; CDR3 DNA: TGTGCCAGCTCACCTGTGGGACAGGGGAACTATGGCTACACCTTC; CDR3 protein: CASSPVGQGNYGYTF
V gene: TRBV18; clone size: NA; J gene: TRBJ1-2; D gene: TRBD1; CDR3 DNA: TGTGCCAGCTCACCACAAGGGACAGCCTCTGGCTACACCTTC; CDR3 protein: CASSPQGTASGYTF
V gene: TRBV6-1; clone size: once; J gene: TRBJ1-1; D gene: NA; CDR3 DNA: TGTGCCAGCAGTCGACAGATTGAAGCTTTCTTT; CDR3 protein: CASSRQIEAFF
V gene: TRBV19; clone size: NA; J gene: TRBJ2-3; D gene: TRBD2; CDR3 DNA: TGTGCCAGTAGTAGTCTAGCGGTACCCACAGATACGCAGTATTTT; CDR3 protein: CASSSLAVPTDTQYF
V gene: TRBV7-8; clone size: NA; J gene: TRBJ2-7; D gene: TRBD2; CDR3 DNA: TGTGCCAGCAGCTTACCGACTAGAGGTAGCGGGCCCTCCTACGAGCAGTACTTC; CDR3 protein: CASSLPTRGSGPSYEQYF
V gene: TRBV19; clone size: NA; J gene: TRBJ2-2; D gene: TRBD1; CDR3 DNA: TGTGCCAGTAGCCTCCTTAGGGGGCAGGGTACCGGGGAGCTGTTTTTT; CDR3 protein: CASSLLRGQGTGELFF
V gene: TRBV11-2; clone size: NA; J gene: TRBJ1-4; D gene: NA; CDR3 DNA: TGTGCCAGCAGCTTAGATGCCCAGGTTTGGGAAAAACTGTTTTTT; CDR3 protein: CASSLDAQVWEKLFF
V gene: TRBV29-1; clone size: NA; J gene: TRBJ2-3; D gene: TRBD1; CDR3 DNA: TGCAGCGCCGCGCGGGGACAGGCAGATACGCAGTATTTT; CDR3 protein: CSAARGQADTQYF
V gene: TRBV5-1; clone size: NA; J gene: TRBJ1-2; D gene: NA; CDR3 DNA: TGCGCCAGCAGCTTGGGGGGGCGGGATGGCTACACCTTC; CDR3 protein: CASSLGGRDGYTF
V gene: TRBV14; clone size: NA; J gene: TRBJ2-1; D gene: TRBD1; CDR3 DNA: TGTGCCAGCAGCCAAGATCTACAGACGTGGGGACAGTCCTACAATGAGCAGTTCTTC; CDR3 protein: CASSQDLQTWGQSYNEQFF
V gene: TRBV5-4; clone size: NA; J gene: TRBJ2-1; D gene: NA; CDR3 DNA: TGTGCCAGCAGCCTCGCCGGACTTGACGAGCAGTTCTTC; CDR3 protein: CASSLAGLDEQFF
V gene: TRBV5-1; clone size: NA; J gene: TRBJ2-4; D gene: TRBD2; CDR3 DNA: TGCGCCAGCACCACGACGGGGGGGACCAAAAACATTCAGTACTTC; CDR3 protein: CASTTTGGTKNIQYF
V gene: TRBV7-2; clone size: NA; J gene: TRBJ2-7; D gene: NA; CDR3 DNA: TGTGCCAGCAGCTTTCGGGAGAGGGCCTACGAGCAGTACTTC; CDR3 protein: CASSFRERAYEQYF
V gene: TRBV7-2; clone size: NA; J gene: TRBJ2-1; D gene: NA; CDR3 DNA: TGTGCCAGCAGCTTAAGGTCAGGGGGGTCCTACAATGAGCAGTTCTTC; CDR3 protein: CASSLRSGGSYNEQFF
V gene: TRBV7-6; clone size: NA; J gene: TRBJ1-5; D gene: NA; CDR3 DNA: TGTGCCAGCAGTCAAAAGGCAGGGTATCAGCCCCAGCATTTT; CDR3 protein: CASSQKAGYQPQHF
V gene: TRBV9; clone size: NA; J gene: TRBJ1-6; D gene: NA; CDR3 DNA: TGTGCCAGCAGCGTAGGGCGGCAGGACATGGGCGCTTCACCCCTCCACTTT; CDR3 protein: CASSVGRQDMGASPLHF
V gene: TRBV28; clone size: few; J gene: TRBJ2-5; D gene: TRBD2; CDR3 DNA: TGTGCCAGCAGTTTATTGTCTAGCGGGAGTGGGTTGCAAGAGACCCAGTACTTC; CDR3 protein: CASSLLSSGSGLQETQYF
V gene: TRBV5-8; clone size: NA; J gene: TRBJ2-7; D gene: TRBD1; CDR3 DNA: TGTGCCAGCAGCTGGGGACAGGGAACCTACGAGCAGTACTTC; CDR3 protein: CASSWGQGTYEQYF
V gene: TRBV28; clone size: NA; J gene: TRBJ1-4; D gene: NA; CDR3 DNA: TGTGCCAGCAGAGCCCCTAGGGGAGCCCTAGGGGGACTGTTTTTT; CDR3 protein: CASRAPRGALGGLFF
V gene: TRBV28; clone size: NA; J gene: TRBJ1-2; D gene: NA; CDR3 DNA: TGTGCCAGCGTGCGGGCTAGTTTCGGCTACACCTTC; CDR3 protein: CASVRASFGYTF
V gene: TRBV5-4; clone size: NA; J gene: TRBJ1-2; D gene: TRBD1; CDR3 DNA: TGTGCCAGCGCCCAGGGGGCAGGGAGGGACGGCTACACCTTC; CDR3 protein: CASAQGAGRDGYTF
V gene: TRBV29-1; clone size: NA; J gene: TRBJ2-5; D gene: TRBD1; CDR3 DNA: TGCAGCGTTCGGAGGGACAGGGTTGTGGAGACCCAGTACTTC; CDR3 protein: CSVRRDRVVETQYF
V gene: TRBV10-3; clone size: NA; J gene: TRBJ1-1; D gene: NA; CDR3 DNA: TGTGCCATCACCCTGGGGGGTAACACTGAAGCTTTCTTT; CDR3 protein: CAITLGGNTEAFF
V gene: TRBV5-1; clone size: NA; J gene: TRBJ2-1; D gene: TRBD2; CDR3 DNA: TGCGCCAGCAGCGGCCCCGGGACTAGCGGGAGGAATGAGCAGTTCTTC; CDR3 protein: CASSGPGTSGRNEQFF
V gene: TRBV19; clone size: few; J gene: TRBJ1-1; D gene: NA; CDR3 DNA: TGTGCCAGTAGTATACCGGGGGGATGGACTGAAGCTTTCTTT; CDR3 protein: CASSIPGGWTEAFF
V gene: TRBV10-3; clone size: NA; J gene: TRBJ2-1; D gene: TRBD1; CDR3 DNA: TGTGCCATCAGTGAGCCCCCCGGGTTGAAGGGACAGGGGGCAAATGAGCAGTTCTTC; CDR3 protein: CAISEPPGLKGQGANEQFF
V gene: TRBV5-4; clone size: NA; J gene: TRBJ1-3; D gene: NA; CDR3 DNA: TGTGCCAGCAGCTTGAGTCAGGGAAACACCATATATTTT; CDR3 protein: CASSLSQGNTIYF
V gene: TRBV30; clone size: NA; J gene: TRBJ2-2; D gene: NA; CDR3 DNA: TGTGCCTGGAGTGTACCGGGGGAAGCCGGGGAGCTGTTTTTT; CDR3 protein: CAWSVPGEAGELFF
V gene: TRBV7-2; clone size: NA; J gene: TRBJ2-1; D gene: TRBD2; CDR3 DNA: TGTGCCAGCAGCTTAGGGAGCGGGAGGGGAAATGAGCAGTTCTTC; CDR3 protein: CASSLGSGRGNEQFF
V gene: TRBV2; clone size: NA; J gene: TRBJ1-5; D gene: NA; CDR3 DNA: TGTGCCAGCAGGCTCTACGGGCAGCCCCAGCATTTT; CDR3 protein: CASRLYGQPQHF
V gene: TRBV7-8; clone size: NA; J gene: TRBJ2-4; D gene: NA; CDR3 DNA: TGTGCCAGCAGCTCAGCGGGACAGCAAAACATTCAGTACTTC; CDR3 protein: CASSSAGQQNIQYF
V gene: TRBV13; clone size: NA; J gene: TRBJ1-3; D gene: NA; CDR3 DNA: TGTGCCAGCAGAGAAGGAGGGCCTATCTCTGGAAACACCATATATTTT; CDR3 protein: CASREGGPISGNTIYF
V gene: TRBV9; clone size: NA; J gene: TRBJ1-3; D gene: NA; CDR3 DNA: TGTGCCAGCAGCGTAGGGACAGCTGGAAACACCATATATTTT; CDR3 protein: CASSVGTAGNTIYF
V gene: TRBV5-6; clone size: NA; J gene: TRBJ1-4; D gene: NA; CDR3 DNA: TGTGCCAGCAGCGCACAAAATGAAAAACTGTTTTTT; CDR3 protein: CASSAQNEKLFF
V gene: TRBV2; clone size: NA; J gene: TRBJ2-1; D gene: NA; CDR3 DNA: TGTGCCAGCTGGACGGACAGCTACAATGAGCAGTTCTTC; CDR3 protein: CASWTDSYNEQFF